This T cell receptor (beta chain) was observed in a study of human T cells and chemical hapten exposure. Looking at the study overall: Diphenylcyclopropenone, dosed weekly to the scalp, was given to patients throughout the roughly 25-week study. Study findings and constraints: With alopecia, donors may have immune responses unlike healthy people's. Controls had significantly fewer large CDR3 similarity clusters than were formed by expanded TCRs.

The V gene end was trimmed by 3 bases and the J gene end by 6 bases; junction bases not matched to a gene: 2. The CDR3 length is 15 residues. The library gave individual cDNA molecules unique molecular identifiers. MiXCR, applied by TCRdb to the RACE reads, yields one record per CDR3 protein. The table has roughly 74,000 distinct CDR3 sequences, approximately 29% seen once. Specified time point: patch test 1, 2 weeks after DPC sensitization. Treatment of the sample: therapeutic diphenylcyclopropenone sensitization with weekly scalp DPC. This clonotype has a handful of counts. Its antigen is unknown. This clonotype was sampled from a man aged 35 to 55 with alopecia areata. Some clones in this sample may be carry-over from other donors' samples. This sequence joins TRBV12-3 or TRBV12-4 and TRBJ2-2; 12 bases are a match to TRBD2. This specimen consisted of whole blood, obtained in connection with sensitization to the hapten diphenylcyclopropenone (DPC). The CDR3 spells CASSFASGRAGELFF. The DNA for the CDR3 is TGTGCCAGCAGTTTTGCTAGCGGGAGGGCCGGGGAGCTGTTTTTT.